A single sample gave rise to the 10 T cell receptor beta chains below, sequenced in a study of T cells in Graves' hyperthyroidism and ophthalmopathy. RNA transcripts were the template for amplifying TCR beta CDR3 regions. Carried out on the TCR CDR3, a first-round RT-PCR used the HTBI primer set. One entry per CDR3 protein, called by TCRdb with MiXCR from the multiplex PCR reads. The repertoire holds 500,000 to 550,000 distinct CDR3 sequences, with nearly 20% as singletons. The sequenced material came from blood. These receptors came from a man between 40 and 49 years old with Graves' ophthalmopathy.

This clonotype was picked up a small number of times. V and J are TRBV20-1 and TRBJ1-1, with 7 nucleotides matching TRBD1. This CDR3 region has 13 residues. After removal of 6 bases from V and 1 base from J, the junction contained 5 bases not matched to a gene. Germline V gives CDR1 DFQATT, CDR2 SNEGSKA (reference sequence). CDR3 DNA sequence: TGCAGTGCGACCGGACAGGAGAACACTGAAGCTTTCTTT. Protein sequence: CSATGQENTEAFF.

This clonotype has just a few counts. In DNA, the CDR3 is TGCAGTGCCCGGACTAGCGGGAGAGGGACCTACAATGAGCAGTTCTTC. The encoded protein is CSARTSGRGTYNEQFF. This sequence joins TRBV20-1 and TRBJ2-1, with TRBD2 matching over 13 bases. J lost 2 bases, V lost 6 bases, and 7 bases had no gene match. In germline, CDR1 is DFQATT, CDR2 SNEGSKA (reference sequence). The CDR3 consists of 16 residues.

The chain is built from TRBV6-5 and TRBJ2-7; 10 bases map to TRBD2. Germline V gene lookup returns CDR1 MNHEY and CDR2 SVGAGI. The CDR3 is made up of 16 amino acids. With 0 bases clipped from V and 2 bases from J, the junction kept 4 bases outside the gene matches. Here the CDR3 DNA reads TGTGCCAGCAGTTACTCGTCTAGCGGGAGCCCCTACGAGCAGTACTTC. It is translated as CASSYSSSGSPYEQYF.

In its sample, this clonotype was seen a few times. This rearrangement joins TRBV9 to TRBJ2-3; D remains ambiguous. V shed 3 bases and J shed 3 bases, with 5 bases lying between them. Per germline, CDR1 SGDLS and CDR2 YYNGEE. The CDR3 is 12 residues long. The CDR3 region is CASSDETDTQYF. DNA for the CDR3: TGTGCCAGCAGCGACGAGACAGATACGCAGTATTTT.

This clonotype was counted many times. This chain links TRBV27 with TRBJ2-7, with TRBD2 matching 8 bases. V was pared by 1 base and J by 2 bases, with 4 bases of the junction left unmatched. The CDR3 is 15 residues long. Looked up from germline, CDR1 is MNHEY and CDR2 is SMNVEV (reference sequence). In nucleotides, the CDR3 is TGTGCCAGCAGTTTATTTAGCGGGGCCACCTACGAGCAGTACTTC. Translation: CASSLFSGATYEQYF.

This clonotype was seen repeatedly, ten times or more. The chain has TRBV7-9 and TRBJ2-5; D is possibly TRBD1 or TRBD2 (5 bases each). V was cut by 4 bases and J by 2 bases, with 8 bases left in between. Looked up from germline, CDR1 is SEHNR and CDR2 is FQNEAQ (reference sequence). The CDR3 has 13 residues. The CDR3 sequence is CASSWGPQETQYF. CDR3 DNA sequence: TGTGCCAGCAGCTGGGGACCTCAAGAGACCCAGTACTTC.

This clonotype has a count of ten or more. The rearrangement joins TRBV6-1 to TRBJ2-7, with 7 bases aligning to TRBD1. The CDR3 has 14 amino acids. V shed 6 bases, J shed 9 bases, and the junction held 14 bases outside the gene matches. Germline CDR1 MNHNS, CDR2 SASEGT. CDR3: CASSSPGGPTRQYF. CDR3 nucleotides: TGTGCCAGCAGCTCCCCAGGGGGACCTACTAGGCAGTACTTC.

The chain combines TRBV6-2 or TRBV6-3 with TRBJ2-7, with 12 positions matching TRBD1. Germline CDR1 reads MNHEY; CDR2 reads SVGEGT. Trimming at V came to 6 bases and at J to 5 bases, leaving 5 bases not matched to a gene. The CDR3 totals 14 residues. For the CDR3, the DNA is TGTGCCAGCAGATCCGGGACAGGGGGCCACGAGCAGTACTTC. Amino acids: CASRSGTGGHEQYF.

The sample holds a few counts of this clonotype. The genes are TRBV6-1 and TRBJ2-3; weak D call: TRBD2 (7 bases). This CDR3 comprises 15 residues. V was trimmed by 6 bases and J by 6 bases, leaving 19 bases between them. The germline gives CDR1 MNHNS, CDR2 SASEGT. The CDR3 sequence: CASSPRGGRGDTQYF. CDR3 DNA: TGTGCCAGCAGCCCCAGGGGCGGGAGAGGGGATACGCAGTATTTT.

This clonotype was counted only a few times. The chain has TRBV5-5 and TRBJ2-1, with TRBD1 matching over 9 bases. The V and J ends lost 5 bases and 8 bases, in that order; junction bases with no gene match: 5. CDR3 length equals 13 residues. Germline loops: CDR1 SGHKS, CDR2 YYEKEE (reference sequence). CDR3 protein: CASRQDRGDEQFF. CDR3 nucleotides: TGTGCCAGCAGACAAGACAGGGGGGATGAGCAGTTCTTC. Looking up the rest from reference TRBV5-5 and TRBJ2-1 gives the full variable domain: DAGVTQSPTHLIKTRGQQVTLRCSPISGHKSVSWYQQVLGQGPQFIFQYYEKEERGRGNFPDRFSARQFPNYSSELNVNALLLGDSALYLCASRQDRGDEQFFGPGTRLTVL.